This entry concerns a single T cell receptor beta chain. What it binds is not known. These data belong to a study of post-analysis software for immune sequencing data. The overall study: Progressive-relapsing, secondary progressive and relapsing-remitting multiple sclerosis were among the disease courses included. Study conclusions and caveats: Relative to controls, patients with multiple sclerosis showed significantly lower normalized Chao1 diversity. Patients used several TRBV segments, including TRBV5-6, TRBV5-1 and TRBV20-1, more often than controls.

The ends lost 4 bases at V and 5 bases at J; junction bases unmatched: 4. Germline loops: CDR1 KGHSH, CDR2 LQKENI. This CDR3 is built from 14 residues. Prepared libraries of TCR beta cDNA carried unique molecular identifiers. Yield was some 540,000 cDNA molecules from about 1 to 10 million T cells. Each CDR3 protein gets one entry after TCRdb re-called the PCR reads with MiXCR. The table shows approximately 770,000 distinct CDR3 sequences, with 46% occurring only once. Input material: blood. This chain joins TRBV18 and TRBJ2-1, with 8 bases fitting TRBD1. This receptor was identified in a girl aged 5 to 17 with multiple sclerosis. The CDR3: CASSQGQAHNEQFF. The CDR3, as DNA: TGTGCCAGCTCACAGGGACAGGCCCACAATGAGCAGTTCTTC. The full variable domain, rest sourced from reference TRBV18 and TRBJ2-1, is NAGVMQNPRHLVRRRGQEARLRCSPMKGHSHVYWYRQLPEEGLKFMVYLQKENIIDESGMPKERFSAEFPKEGPSILRIQQVVRGDSAAYFCASSQGQAHNEQFFGPGTRLTVL.